The 21 T cell receptor beta chains given below trace back to one sample, sequenced in a study of tumor-infiltrating lymphocytes in primary liver carcinoma (dated by TCRdb to 2016 to 2017). Sequencing relied on an Illumina HiSeq 2500. Starting from about 500 ng total RNA, TCRbeta-specific cDNA was produced by reverse transcription with a constant-region primer and ProtoScript II reverse transcriptase. Construction of the TCRbeta libraries relied on three nested rounds of multiplex PCR, following a slightly modified ARM-PCR procedure. Each of the first two PCR rounds ran for approximately 10 cycles and used multiplex TRBV1-TRBV30 forward primers together with a Cbeta reverse primer. Using fastp trimming at Q25 and MiXCR clonotype assembly, TCRdb reanalyzed the public sequencing data and kept in-frame beta chains. Here each entry gathers all rows of one CDR3 protein and keeps the most common genes and DNA. The sample table lists about 300,000 distinct CDR3 sequences, less than 75% of them with a count of one. The ten most abundant clones make up roughly 9% of the sample.

RNA from unsorted whole blood was extracted with TRIzol reagent, and germline DNA was obtained with the DNeasy Blood & Tissue kit. Sequenced material: peripheral blood. The receptors here all came from a man aged 40-49 years with primary liver carcinoma and hepatitis B virus infection.

The chain recombines TRBV6-1 with TRBJ2-3; D ambiguous. The CDR3 is made up of 11 amino acids. The V gene lost 10 bases and the J gene lost 2 bases, with 7 bases spanning the gap. Looked up from germline, CDR1 is MNHNS and CDR2 is SASEGT. CDR3 protein: CAIGHTDTQYF. CDR3 sequence (DNA): TGTGCCATCGGCCACACAGATACGCAGTATTTT.

For this clonotype: The germline gene is not matched at one end of the junction; a read error may be the cause. This sequence joins TRBV4-3 and TRBJ1-1, with D unclear. The CDR3 sequence is 14 residues long. Germline V gene data show CDR1 as LGHNA and CDR2 as YSLEER. As DNA, the CDR3 is TGCGCCAGCAGCCAAGATCTGGGGAACGCTGAAGCTCTCTTT. The encoded protein is CASSQDLGNAEALF.

This clonotype was found once. A read error may explain this, as a much larger clone is one base away. The chain joins TRBV6-5 to TRBJ2-1; TRBD1 matches 9 bases. Germline lookup yields CDR1 MNHEY and CDR2 SVGAGI. The CDR3 contains 15 residues. CDR3: CASSPGTGWGNEQLF. CDR3 bases: TGTGCCAGCAGTCCCGGGACAGGGTGGGGAAATGAGCAGCTCTTC.

This clonotype was counted only a few times. The chain employs TRBV12-3 or TRBV12-4 and TRBJ2-7, with TRBD1 matching over 7 bases. The J segment lost 6 bases and the V segment lost 3 bases, leaving 8 bases of the junction unmatched. The CDR3 loop spans 14 amino acids. The CDR3 DNA reads TGTGCCAGCAGTTTTCGGGACAGACTAAGCGAGCAGTACTTC. It encodes CASSFRDRLSEQYF.

In its sample, this clonotype was seen many times. The rearrangement joins TRBV6-1 to TRBJ1-5, with D possibly matching TRBD1 (6 bases). The CDR3 length is 13 residues. Deletions cut 11 bases from V and 3 bases from J, with 14 bases between. The germline V gene has CDR1 MNHNS and CDR2 SASEGT. CDR3 nucleotides: TGTGCCGCGTCCCAGGGGATCAATCAGCCCCAGCATTTT. Its translation is CAASQGINQPQHF.

The V and J genes are TRBV2 and TRBJ2-7; D might be TRBD1 or TRBD2, each matching 5 bases. The CDR3 runs 14 residues. From germline, CDR1 is SNHLY and CDR2 FYNNEI. Trimming pared 1 base from V and 6 bases from J, leaving 13 bases between. DNA for the CDR3: TGTGCCAGCAGTGAAGTTGGGGGAGCTGGCGAGCAGTACTTC. It is translated as CASSEVGGAGEQYF.

Notes on this clonotype: The CDR3 end shows no conserved phenylalanine or tryptophan, and so a read error is likely. CDR3: CASSYSYLGGGINEQFL. The CDR3 DNA is TGTGCCAGCAGTTACTCTTATCTCGGCGGGGGAATCAATGAGCAGTTCTTA. This chain connects TRBV6-6 to TRBJ2-1; 7 bases are a match to TRBD2. CDR3 length: 17 residues. Germline CDR1 and CDR2: MNHNY and SVGAGI (reference sequence). V shed 0 bases and J 6 bases; nucleotides not matched to a gene: 11.

A word on this clonotype: A much larger clone lies one base from this, so it may be a read error. V usage is TRBV4-3 and J usage is TRBJ1-2, with 7 bases identical to TRBD1. Germline-derived CDR1 and CDR2 are LGHNA and YSLEER. The CDR3 is 14 residues long. CDR3 sequence: CASSQEEGASGCTF. CDR3 bases: TGCGCCAGCAGCCAAGAAGAGGGGGCAAGTGGCTGCACCTTC.

CDR3 coding DNA: TGCGCCAGCAGCCCATACTCCGGACGGGGATACAATGAGCAGTTCTTC. This gives the protein CASSPYSGRGYNEQFF. The rearrangement uses TRBV5-1 and TRBJ2-1; D possibly corresponds to TRBD2 (5 bases). CDR1 and CDR2 from the germline V gene are SGHRS and YFSETQ. V was pared by 4 bases and J by 4 bases, with 18 bases between. The CDR3 spans 16 residues.

As for this clonotype: At one end, the junction sequence differs from germline, possibly due to a read error. The chain is built from TRBV10-3 and TRBJ2-3, with 9 bases lining up with TRBD2. The CDR3 is 15 residues long. The germline CDR1 and CDR2 sequences are ENHRY and SYGVKD. CDR3 amino acids: CAISAASGTTDTRYF. CDR3 DNA: TGTGCCATCAGTGCGGCTAGCGGGACCACTGATACGCGGTATTTT.

This clonotype was recorded many times. This rearrangement joins TRBV6-5 to TRBJ1-2; possibly TRBD1 for D (5 bases). This CDR3 comprises 12 residues. Germline V gene data show CDR1 as MNHEY and CDR2 as SVGAGI. The V and J ends lost 8 bases and 2 bases respectively, with 9 bases between them. DNA of the CDR3: TGTGCCAGCGGGCAGGGCAACTATGGCTACACCTTC. It yields the protein CASGQGNYGYTF.

Details on this clonotype: It may be a read error: a sequence one base away is much more abundant. CDR3 bases: TGTTTGGGGATTACCGACGAGCAGTACTTC. Translation gives CLGITDEQYF. This chain uses TRBV6-5 with TRBJ2-7; D gene uncertain. The CDR3 runs 10 residues. The germline V gene encodes CDR1 MNHEY and CDR2 SVGAGI.

This clonotype appeared many times. V and J are TRBV5-5 and TRBJ2-2; D is ambiguous. CDR3 length: 14 amino acids. With 1 base removed from V and 4 bases from J, the gap between germline ends came to 8 bases. Germline-derived CDR1 and CDR2 are SGHKS and YYEKEE (reference sequence). The CDR3 here is CASSLRVGTGELFF. The CDR3 DNA is TGTGCCAGCAGCTTGCGGGTGGGCACCGGGGAGCTGTTTTTT. Based on the CDR3 plus reference TRBV5-5 and TRBJ2-2, the full variable domain is DAGVTQSPTHLIKTRGQQVTLRCSPISGHKSVSWYQQVLGQGPQFIFQYYEKEERGRGNFPDRFSARQFPNYSSELNVNALLLGDSALYLCASSLRVGTGELFFGEGSRLTVL.

About this clonotype: A much bigger clone sits one base away, suggesting this may be a read error. The chain is built from TRBV4-3 and TRBJ2-1, with D uncertain. This CDR3 has 15 residues. Germline values: CDR1 LGHNA, CDR2 YSLEER. This chain's CDR3 is CASSQSPGTYNKQFF. For the CDR3, the DNA is TGCGCCAGCAGCCAATCCCCAGGCACCTACAATAAGCAGTTCTTC.

Remarks on this clonotype: Compared with germline, one end of the junction differs, possibly owing to a read error. V gene TRBV6-6 combines with J gene TRBJ1-3, with D tentatively TRBD1 (6 bases). Germline lookup yields CDR1 MNHNY and CDR2 SVGAGI (reference sequence). The CDR3 is 15 residues long. The CDR3 here is CVSRLTGLSGNTIYF. The CDR3 DNA reads TGTGTCAGCAGGCTAACAGGGCTCTCTGGAAACACCATATATTTT.

The rearrangement joins TRBV29-1 to TRBJ2-1, with D possibly matching TRBD1 (6 bases). CDR3 length: 13 residues. Between the trimmed V and J ends, which lost 6 bases and 2 bases, there was a span of 11 bases. Germline V lookup: CDR1 SQVTM, CDR2 ANQGSEA. The CDR3, as DNA: TGCAGCGTAGGATCAGGGGCCTACAATGAGCAGTTCTTC. This translates into CSVGSGAYNEQFF.

Only one count was recorded for this clonotype. The rearrangement joins TRBV11-1 to TRBJ2-1, with D possibly TRBD2 on 5 matching bases. Looked up from germline, CDR1 is SGHAT and CDR2 is FQDESV (reference sequence). V was pared by 5 bases and J by 1 base, with 18 bases between. The CDR3 loop spans 17 amino acids. This CDR3 is CASSIRPTGRSYNEQFF. As DNA, the CDR3 is TGTGCCAGCAGCATCCGCCCCACGGGAAGATCCTACAATGAGCAGTTCTTC.

This clonotype was seen ten or more times. The rearrangement uses TRBV6-2 or TRBV6-3 and TRBJ1-5, with 11 bases lining up with TRBD1. This CDR3 has 15 amino acids. V shed 4 bases, J shed 6 bases, and the junction held 5 bases outside the gene matches. The germline gives CDR1 MNHEY, CDR2 SVGEGT. CDR3 DNA: TGTGCCAGCAGTTCCGGACAGGGGGCGGGTCAGCCCCAGCATTTT. It encodes CASSSGQGAGQPQHF.

In regard to this clonotype: A much larger clone differs from this one at a single base, so this may be a read error. The chain couples TRBV11-2 to TRBJ2-5, with 8 bases lining up with TRBD2. CDR3 length equals 16 residues. Germline lookup yields CDR1 SGHAT and CDR2 FQNNGV. J was trimmed by 4 bases and V by 5 bases; bases with no gene match: 12. This CDR3 reads CASSPTLLAGTETQYF. The CDR3, as DNA: TGTGCCAGCAGCCCAACCCTTTTAGCGGGAACAGAGACCCAGTACTTC. The whole variable domain, remainder taken from reference TRBV11-2 and TRBJ2-5, is EAGVAQSPRYKIIEKRQSVAFWCNPISGHATLYWYQQILGQGPKLLIQFQNNGVVDDSQLPKDRFSAERLKGVDSTLKIQPAKLEDSAVYLCASSPTLLAGTETQYFGPGTRLLVL.

This clonotype was picked up a small number of times. This chain links TRBV4-1 with TRBJ2-7, with 9 bases that match TRBD1. Germline V CDR1 and CDR2: MGHRA, YSYEKL. The CDR3 is 15 amino acids. The ends lost 4 bases at V and 4 bases at J; junction bases unmatched: 8. In nucleotides, the CDR3 is TGCGCCAGCAGCCTGGACAGGGGCTACATTTACGAGCAGTACTTC. Encoded protein: CASSLDRGYIYEQYF.

This chain's CDR3 is CASSQEGTGNTIYF. The DNA of the CDR3 is TGTGCCAGCAGTCAAGAGGGGACAGGAAACACCATATATTTT. J is TRBJ1-3 and V is TRBV6-5, with D maybe TRBD1 (6 bases). Trimming pared 5 bases from V and 4 bases from J, leaving 12 bases between. Germline lookup yields CDR1 MNHEY and CDR2 SVGAGI. The CDR3 runs to 14 residues.